This TCR beta chain was obtained from a study of T cells after yellow fever vaccination. At the level of the study: Libraries from low-cell-number fractions were prepared with the SMART-Seq v4 Ultra Low Input RNA kit.

Unmatched junction bases numbered 7, after V lost 3 bases and J lost 6 bases. The CDR3 is 13 amino acids. The germline CDR1 and CDR2 sequences are DFQATT and SNEGSKA (reference sequence). The authors made TCR cDNA by 5'RACE template switching, adding a universal primer site and UMIs. TCRdb passed the 5' RACE reads through MiXCR, listing each CDR3 protein once. The sample carries 450,000 to 600,000 distinct CDR3 sequences, about a sixth recorded once. This chain joins TRBV20-1 and TRBJ2-7, with 8 bases identical to TRBD1. The material sequenced was PBMCs, taken 4 to 5 days after the first yellow fever vaccination. The TCR sequence derives from a man aged 18 to 30 who received the YFV17D yellow fever vaccine. CDR3 residues: CSASGQGPLEQYF. As DNA, the CDR3 is TGCAGTGCTAGCGGACAGGGACCCCTCGAGCAGTACTTC.